This T cell receptor beta chain was recorded in a study of radiotherapy plus CTLA-4 blockade in lung cancer. On the study more broadly: Objective responses arose in 15% to 20% of patients, and 31% experienced disease control.

Enrolled patients, whose metastatic non-small-cell lung cancer was chemo-refractory, received focal radiation plus CTLA-4 blockade with ipilimumab. Assay used: immunoSEQ multiplex PCR; TCRdb lists only in-frame clones, some missing. The data show tens of thousands of clones, less than 90% seen once. Details on this clone: The antigen is not known.

Study results and limitations: TCR clones from tumors expanded in blood after radiotherapy plus ipilimumab. Best predicting response, reportedly, were early blood T cell clone dynamics, with interferon-beta.

The CDR3 totals 14 residues. The germline V gene has CDR1 MNHNS and CDR2 SASEGT. Trimming took 3 bases from V and 8 from J; bases not matched to a gene: 2. The sequence came from a human donor with non-small cell lung cancer who had stable disease on radiotherapy plus ipilimumab. The sample was peripheral blood, taken from a patient treated with radiotherapy plus ipilimumab. This rearrangement joins TRBV6-1 to TRBJ1-6, with 9 bases lining up with TRBD1. The CDR3 protein is CASSEGTGYSPLHF. The CDR3 DNA reads as TGTGCCAGCAGTGAGGGGACAGGGTATTCACCCCTCCACTTT.